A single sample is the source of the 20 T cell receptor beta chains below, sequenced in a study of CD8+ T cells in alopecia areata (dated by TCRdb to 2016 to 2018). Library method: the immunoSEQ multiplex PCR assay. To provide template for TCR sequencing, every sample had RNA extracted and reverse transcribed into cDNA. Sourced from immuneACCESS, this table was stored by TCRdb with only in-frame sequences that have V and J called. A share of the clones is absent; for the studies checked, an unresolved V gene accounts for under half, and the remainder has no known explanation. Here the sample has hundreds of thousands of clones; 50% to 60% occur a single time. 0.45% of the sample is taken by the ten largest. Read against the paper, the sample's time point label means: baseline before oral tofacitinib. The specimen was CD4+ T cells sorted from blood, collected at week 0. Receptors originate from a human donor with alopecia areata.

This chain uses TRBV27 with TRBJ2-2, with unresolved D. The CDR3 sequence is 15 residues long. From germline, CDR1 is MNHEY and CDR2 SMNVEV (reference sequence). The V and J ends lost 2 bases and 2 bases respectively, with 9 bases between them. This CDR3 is CASSLVLGNTGELFF. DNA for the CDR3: TGTGCCAGCAGTTTAGTCCTAGGTAACACCGGGGAGCTGTTTTTT.

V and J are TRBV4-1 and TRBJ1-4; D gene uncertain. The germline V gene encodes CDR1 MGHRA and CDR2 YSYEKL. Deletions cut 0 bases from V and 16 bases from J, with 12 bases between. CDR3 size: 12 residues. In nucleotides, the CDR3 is TGCGCCAGCAGCCAAGAAGATAGTGGTCGGTTTTTT. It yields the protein CASSQEDSGRFF.

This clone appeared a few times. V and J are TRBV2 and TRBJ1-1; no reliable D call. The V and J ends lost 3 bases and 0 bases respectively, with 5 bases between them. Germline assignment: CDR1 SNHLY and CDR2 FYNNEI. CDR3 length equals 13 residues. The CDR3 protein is CASSDPLNTEAFF. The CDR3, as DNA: TGTGCCAGCAGTGACCCTTTGAACACTGAAGCTTTCTTT.

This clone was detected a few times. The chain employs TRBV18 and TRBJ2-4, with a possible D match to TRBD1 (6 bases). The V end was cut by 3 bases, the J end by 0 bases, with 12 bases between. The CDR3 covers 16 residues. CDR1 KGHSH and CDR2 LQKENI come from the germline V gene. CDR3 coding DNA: TGTGCCAGCTCACCGGGGACAAAGCTAGCCAAAAACATTCAGTACTTC. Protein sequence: CASSPGTKLAKNIQYF.

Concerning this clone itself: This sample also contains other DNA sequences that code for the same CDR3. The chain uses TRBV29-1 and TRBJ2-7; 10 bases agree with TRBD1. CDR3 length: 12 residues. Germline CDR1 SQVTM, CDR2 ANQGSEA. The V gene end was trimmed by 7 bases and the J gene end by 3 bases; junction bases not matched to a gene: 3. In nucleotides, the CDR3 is TGCAGCGCAAGGACAGGGGGCTACGAGCAGTACTTC. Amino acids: CSARTGGYEQYF.

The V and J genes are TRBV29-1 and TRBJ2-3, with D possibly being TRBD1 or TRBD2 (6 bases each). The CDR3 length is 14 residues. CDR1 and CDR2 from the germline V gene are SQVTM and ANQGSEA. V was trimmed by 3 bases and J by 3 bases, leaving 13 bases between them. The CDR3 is CSVETRGGTDTQYF. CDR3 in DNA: TGCAGCGTTGAGACCCGAGGGGGGACAGATACGCAGTATTTT.

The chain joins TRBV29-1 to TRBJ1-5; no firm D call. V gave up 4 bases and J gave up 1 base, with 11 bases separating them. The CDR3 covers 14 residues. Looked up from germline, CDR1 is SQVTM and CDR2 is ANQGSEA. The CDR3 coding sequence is TGCAGCGTTGCTGCGGGAGGAAGCAATCAGCCCCAGCATTTT. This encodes CSVAAGGSNQPQHF.

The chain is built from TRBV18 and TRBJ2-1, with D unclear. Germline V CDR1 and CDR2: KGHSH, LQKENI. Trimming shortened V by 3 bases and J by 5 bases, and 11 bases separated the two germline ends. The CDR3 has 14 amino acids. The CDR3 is CASSPQLDNNEQFF. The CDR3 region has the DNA TGTGCCAGCTCACCGCAGCTAGATAACAATGAGCAGTTCTTC.

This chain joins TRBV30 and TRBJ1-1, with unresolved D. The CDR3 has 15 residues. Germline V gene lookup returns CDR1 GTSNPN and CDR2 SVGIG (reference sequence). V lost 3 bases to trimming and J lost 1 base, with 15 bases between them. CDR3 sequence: CAWRKGLVRNTEAFF. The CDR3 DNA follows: TGTGCCTGGAGAAAAGGATTGGTAAGGAACACTGAAGCTTTCTTT.

The CDR3 loop is CASIRDRGSAGELFF. The DNA of the CDR3 is TGTGCCAGCATCCGGGACAGGGGATCGGCCGGGGAGCTGTTTTTT. The rearrangement uses TRBV11-2 and TRBJ2-2; 10 positions match TRBD1. Looked up from germline, CDR1 is SGHAT and CDR2 is FQNNGV. V lost 7 bases, J lost 6 bases, and 8 bases stayed unmatched. This CDR3 has 15 amino acids.

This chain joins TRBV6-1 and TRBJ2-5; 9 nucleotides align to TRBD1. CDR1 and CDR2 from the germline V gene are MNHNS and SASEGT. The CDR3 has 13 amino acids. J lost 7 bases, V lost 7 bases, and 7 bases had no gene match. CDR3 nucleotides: TGTGCCAGCATCTCGGGACAGGGATCGACCCAGTACTTC. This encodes CASISGQGSTQYF.

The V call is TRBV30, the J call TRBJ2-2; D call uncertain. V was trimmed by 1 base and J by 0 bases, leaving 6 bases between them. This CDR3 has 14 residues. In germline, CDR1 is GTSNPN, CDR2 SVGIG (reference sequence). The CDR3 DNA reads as TGTGCCTGGAGTGGGGTTCCGAACACCGGGGAGCTGTTTTTT. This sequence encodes CAWSGVPNTGELFF.

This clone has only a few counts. CDR3 DNA sequence: TGTGCCAGCAGCCAAGTCCAAGAGACCCAGTACTTC. It codes for CASSQVQETQYF. The gene calls are TRBV14 and TRBJ2-5; D not resolved. This CDR3 comprises 12 residues. The germline gives CDR1 SGHDN, CDR2 FVKESK. The ends were cut back, 1 base at V and 1 base at J, with 1 base in the middle.

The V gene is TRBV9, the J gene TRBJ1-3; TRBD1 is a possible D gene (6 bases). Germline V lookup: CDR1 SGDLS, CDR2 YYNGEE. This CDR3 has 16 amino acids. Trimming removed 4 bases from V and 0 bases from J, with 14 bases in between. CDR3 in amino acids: CASSSRQVPSGNTIYF. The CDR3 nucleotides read TGTGCCAGCAGCTCTAGACAGGTACCCTCTGGAAACACCATATATTTT.

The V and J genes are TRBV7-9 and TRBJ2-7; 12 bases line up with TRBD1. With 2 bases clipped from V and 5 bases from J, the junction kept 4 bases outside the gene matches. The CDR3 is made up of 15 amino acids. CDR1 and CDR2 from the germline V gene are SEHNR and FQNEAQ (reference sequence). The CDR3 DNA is TGTGCCAGCAGCTTACCGGGACAGGGGGCCCACGAGCAGTACTTC. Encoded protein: CASSLPGQGAHEQYF.

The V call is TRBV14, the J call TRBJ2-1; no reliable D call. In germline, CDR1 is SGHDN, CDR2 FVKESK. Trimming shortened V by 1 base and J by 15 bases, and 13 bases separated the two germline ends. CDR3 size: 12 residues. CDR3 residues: CASSQGVRGVFF. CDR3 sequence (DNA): TGTGCCAGCAGCCAAGGGGTTCGAGGCGTGTTCTTC. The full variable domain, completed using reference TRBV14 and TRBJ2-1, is EAGVTQFPSHSVIEKGQTVTLRCDPISGHDNLYWYRRVMGKEIKFLLHFVKESKQDESGMPNNRFLAERTGGTYSTLKVQPAELEDSGVYFCASSQGVRGVFFGPGTRLTVL.

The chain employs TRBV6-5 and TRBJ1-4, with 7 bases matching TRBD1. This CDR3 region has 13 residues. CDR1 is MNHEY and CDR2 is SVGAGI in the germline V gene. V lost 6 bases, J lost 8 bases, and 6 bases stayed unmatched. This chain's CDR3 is CASREGAREKLFF. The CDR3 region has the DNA TGTGCCAGCAGAGAGGGGGCAAGAGAAAAACTGTTTTTT.

The CDR3 bases are TGTGCCACCAGCAGAGCCCCGGGGGGCCACTATGGCTACACCTTC. Its translation: CATSRAPGGHYGYTF. The gene calls are TRBV15 and TRBJ1-2, with D possibly being TRBD1 (6 bases). The germline CDR1 and CDR2 sequences are LNHNV and YYDKDF (reference sequence). With 1 base removed from V and 3 bases from J, the gap between germline ends came to 12 bases. The CDR3 is 15 amino acids.

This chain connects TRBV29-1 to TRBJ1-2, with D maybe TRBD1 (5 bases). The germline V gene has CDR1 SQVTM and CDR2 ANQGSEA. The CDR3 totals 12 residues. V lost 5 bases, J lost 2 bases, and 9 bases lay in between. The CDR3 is CSVLTGNYGYTF. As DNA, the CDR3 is TGCAGCGTTCTTACAGGAAACTATGGCTACACCTTC.

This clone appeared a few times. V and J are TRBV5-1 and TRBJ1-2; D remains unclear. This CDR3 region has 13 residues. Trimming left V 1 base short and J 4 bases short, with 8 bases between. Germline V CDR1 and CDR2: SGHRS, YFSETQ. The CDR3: CASSLWVGYGYTF. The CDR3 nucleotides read TGCGCCAGCAGCTTGTGGGTAGGCTATGGCTACACCTTC. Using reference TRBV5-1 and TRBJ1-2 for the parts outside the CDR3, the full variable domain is KAGVTQTPRYLIKTRGQQVTLSCSPISGHRSVSWYQQTPGQGLQFLFEYFSETQRNKGNFPGRFSGRQFSNSRSEMNVSTLELGDSALYLCASSLWVGYGYTFGSGTRLTVV.